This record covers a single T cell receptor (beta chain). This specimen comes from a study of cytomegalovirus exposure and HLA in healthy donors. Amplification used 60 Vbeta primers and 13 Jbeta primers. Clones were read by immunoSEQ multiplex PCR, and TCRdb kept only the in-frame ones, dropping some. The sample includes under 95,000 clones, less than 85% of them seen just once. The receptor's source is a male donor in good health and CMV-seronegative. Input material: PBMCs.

CDR3 region: CASSAASGGNNEQFF. The CDR3 DNA is TGTGCCAGCAGTGCTGCTAGCGGGGGCAACAATGAGCAGTTCTTC. This rearrangement joins TRBV6-1 to TRBJ2-1; TRBD2 matches 10 bases. The CDR3 is made up of 15 amino acids. Germline CDR1 MNHNS, CDR2 SASEGT. V lost 4 bases and J lost 5; bases outside the gene matches: 5.